The next 30 T cell receptor beta chains were all read from a single sample in a study of T-cell memory formation after mild COVID-19. TCRdb re-analysed the 5' RACE reads in MiXCR, keeping a single row per CDR3 protein. The table shows some 450,000 distinct CDR3 sequences, with approximately 19% occurring only once. Sequencing input: PBMCs or a T cell subset sorted from them (not recorded which). The source is a man between 18 and 35 years old who had mild COVID-19 (a few samples of this study predate the infection). Cell type and time point are not known.

This clonotype was counted a few times. The chain carries TRBV2 and TRBJ1-2; TRBD1 aligns across 10 bases. V was pared by 8 bases and J by 3 bases, with 6 bases of the junction left unmatched. Looked up from germline, CDR1 is SNHLY and CDR2 is FYNNEI. The CDR3 runs to 14 residues. The CDR3: CASLRDRGDYGYTF. Here the CDR3 DNA reads TGTGCCAGCCTTAGGGACAGGGGAGACTATGGCTACACCTTC.

The chain has TRBV2 and TRBJ2-1; D unclear. Germline V gene data show CDR1 as SNHLY and CDR2 as FYNNEI. V was shortened by 6 bases and J by 12 bases, with 15 bases between the two germline ends. The CDR3 is 12 amino acids. The CDR3 sequence is CASRPASFWQFF. The CDR3 DNA is TGTGCCAGCAGGCCTGCTAGTTTTTGGCAGTTCTTC.

There are many counts of this clonotype. The chain uses TRBV7-2 and TRBJ1-2; D gene uncertain. From germline, CDR1 is SGHTA and CDR2 FQGNSA. This CDR3 has 11 residues. Trimming removed 7 bases from V and 4 bases from J, with 7 bases in between. CDR3 sequence (DNA): TGTGCCAGCACCCGCCGCTATGGCTACACCTTC. Translated, it gives CASTRRYGYTF.

The rearrangement uses TRBV5-5 and TRBJ2-4, with D unclear. The CDR3 is 15 amino acids. Germline V gene data show CDR1 as SGHKS and CDR2 as YYEKEE (reference sequence). The germline V and J ends were trimmed by 0 bases and 6 bases, with 13 bases remaining between them. CDR3 bases: TGTGCCAGCAGCTTGGAATTAGTCTCTGGAAACATTCAGTACTTC. Protein sequence: CASSLELVSGNIQYF.

V is TRBV6-5 and J is TRBJ1-5; TRBD1 might be the D (5 bases). Trimming pared 4 bases from V and 6 bases from J, leaving 10 bases between. The CDR3 has 13 amino acids. CDR1 and CDR2 from the germline V gene are MNHEY and SVGAGI. The DNA for the CDR3 is TGTGCCAGCAGTTCAACTCAGGGTCAGCCCCAGCATTTT. Protein sequence: CASSSTQGQPQHF.

This clonotype occurred a few times. This chain uses TRBV20-1 with TRBJ1-1; 9 bases are a match to TRBD1. After removal of 5 bases from V and 1 base from J, the junction contained 2 bases not matched to a gene. Germline V gives CDR1 DFQATT, CDR2 SNEGSKA (reference sequence). The CDR3 has 13 amino acids. This CDR3 is CSAPDRGNTEAFF. The CDR3, as DNA: TGCAGTGCTCCGGACAGGGGGAACACTGAAGCTTTCTTT.

In this sample, this clonotype turned up a few times. The V gene is TRBV18, the J gene TRBJ1-2; D remains ambiguous. Per the germline V gene, CDR1 is KGHSH and CDR2 is LQKENI. The CDR3 spans 14 residues. Deletions cut 3 bases from V and 1 base from J, with 9 bases between. For the CDR3, the DNA is TGTGCCAGCTCACCCCCTTCATTTAACTATGGCTACACCTTC. This gives the protein CASSPPSFNYGYTF.

The chain links TRBV4-3 to TRBJ2-7, with D perhaps matching TRBD2 (5 bases). CDR1 and CDR2 (germline): LGHNA, YSLEER. Trimming removed 4 bases at V and 3 bases at J, with 10 bases between. The CDR3 runs 13 residues. DNA for the CDR3: TGCGCCAGCAGCCCGGATGGGAGCTACGAGCAGTACTTC. It specifies CASSPDGSYEQYF.

The gene calls are TRBV6-1 and TRBJ2-1; 7 nucleotides line up with TRBD1. Germline CDR1 and CDR2: MNHNS and SASEGT. Trimming took 2 bases from V and 7 from J; bases not matched to a gene: 11. This CDR3 is built from 16 residues. The DNA for the CDR3 is TGTGCCAGCAGTGAAAGAACGCGTAGGGACAGTAATGAGCAGTTCTTC. Its protein product is CASSERTRRDSNEQFF.

The chain employs TRBV20-1 and TRBJ1-5, with D possibly matching TRBD1 (5 bases). The V gene's germline CDR1 is DFQATT and CDR2 SNEGSKA (reference sequence). The CDR3 totals 16 residues. V was trimmed by 0 bases and J by 0 bases, leaving 12 bases between them. CDR3 in amino acids: CSAREGQTDSNQPQHF. Written as DNA, the CDR3 is TGCAGTGCTAGAGAGGGGCAGACGGATAGCAATCAGCCCCAGCATTTT.

J is TRBJ2-3 and V is TRBV4-2, with TRBD2 as a possible D gene (5 bases). The germline V gene has CDR1 LGHNA and CDR2 YNFKEQ. V lost 4 bases and J lost 1, with 12 bases in between. The length of the CDR3 is 15 residues. The CDR3 region is CASSPGVIRTDTQYF. CDR3 nucleotides: TGTGCCAGCAGCCCCGGGGTCATCCGCACAGATACGCAGTATTTT.

The rearrangement joins TRBV28 to TRBJ2-5, with TRBD2 identical over 11 bases. CDR1 MDHEN and CDR2 SYDVKM come from the germline V gene. This CDR3 has 15 residues. V shed 8 bases, J shed 5 bases, and the junction held 10 bases outside the gene matches. The DNA for the CDR3 is TGTGCCAGCCTAGCGGGGGGCGCTGAGTCTGAGACCCAGTACTTC. Protein: CASLAGGAESETQYF.

The sample holds a few counts of this clonotype. The chain carries TRBV24-1 and TRBJ2-5; the match to TRBD1 covers 10 bases. Germline V gives CDR1 KGHDR, CDR2 SFDVKD. The V segment lost 7 bases and the J segment 5 bases; nucleotides outside the gene matches: 9. The length of the CDR3 is 15 residues. DNA for the CDR3: TGTGCCACCAGGGTCAGGGACAGGGGAGCGGAGACCCAGTACTTC. Protein product: CATRVRDRGAETQYF.

The genes are TRBV20-1 and TRBJ2-5; 8 nucleotides align to TRBD2. CDR1 DFQATT and CDR2 SNEGSKA come from the germline V gene (reference sequence). The CDR3 is 16 residues long. The V gene end was trimmed by 0 bases and the J gene end by 4 bases; junction bases not matched to a gene: 10. CDR3: CSARDLRAGETETQYF. The CDR3 DNA reads as TGCAGTGCTAGAGATTTGCGAGCGGGGGAGACAGAGACCCAGTACTTC.

To note about this clonotype: Germline and junction disagree at one end, which may indicate a read error. The rearrangement uses TRBV10-1 and TRBJ2-7; D call uncertain. The CDR3 runs 13 residues. Germline V lookup: CDR1 WNHNN, CDR2 SYGVQD (reference sequence). DNA of the CDR3: TGCGACAGCAGTGGCGGAGAGACCTACGAGCAGTACTTC. Protein: CDSSGGETYEQYF.

This clonotype was seen only a few times. The chain couples TRBV2 to TRBJ1-1; D is uncertain. The length of the CDR3 is 13 residues. Looked up from germline, CDR1 is SNHLY and CDR2 is FYNNEI. V was cut by 8 bases and J by 1 base, with 11 bases left in between. The CDR3 sequence: CASAILKNTEAFF. The CDR3 DNA follows: TGTGCCAGCGCAATTTTGAAGAACACTGAAGCTTTCTTT.

The rearrangement uses TRBV20-1 and TRBJ2-3; 8 positions match TRBD2. V trimming: 0 bases; J trimming: 1 base; junction bases outside the gene matches: 3. The CDR3 runs to 15 residues. CDR1 DFQATT and CDR2 SNEGSKA come from the germline V gene (reference sequence). CDR3 amino acids: CSARDPGLGTDTQYF. The CDR3 coding sequence is TGCAGTGCTAGAGATCCGGGACTAGGCACAGATACGCAGTATTTT.

Ten or more counts support this clonotype. The chain combines TRBV7-2 with TRBJ2-2, with a weak D call TRBD2 (6 bases). The V and J ends lost 1 base and 6 bases respectively, with 6 bases between them. CDR3 size: 13 residues. The germline CDR1 and CDR2 sequences are SGHTA and FQGNSA. CDR3 sequence (DNA): TGTGCCAGCAGCTTAGGGGGGGCCGGGGAGCTGTTTTTT. Translated, it gives CASSLGGAGELFF.

The chain carries TRBV5-1 and TRBJ1-2; D is possibly TRBD1 (6 bases). V was clipped by 2 bases and J by 4 bases, with 12 bases between them. Germline V lookup: CDR1 SGHRS, CDR2 YFSETQ. The CDR3 sequence is 14 residues long. CDR3 DNA sequence: TGCGCCAGCAGCTTAACCGGGACAATCTATGGCTACACCTTC. Translation: CASSLTGTIYGYTF.

This clonotype has a count of ten or more. This chain joins TRBV6-4 and TRBJ2-3; 11 bases fit TRBD2. The CDR3 has 15 residues. V lost 6 bases and J lost 3; bases outside the gene matches: 5. Germline V gives CDR1 MRHNA, CDR2 SNTAGT. For the CDR3, the DNA is TGTGCCAGCAGCACCATAGCGGGGGGGACAGATACGCAGTATTTT. Translating it yields CASSTIAGGTDTQYF.

At least ten counts were recorded for this clonotype. The V call is TRBV4-3, the J call TRBJ2-4; D unresolved. V gave up 0 bases and J gave up 0 bases, with 9 bases separating them. There are 16 residues in the CDR3. CDR1 LGHNA and CDR2 YSLEER come from the germline V gene. The CDR3 region is CASSQESSRAKNIQYF. The CDR3 nucleotides read TGCGCCAGCAGCCAAGAGAGCTCGAGAGCCAAAAACATTCAGTACTTC.

This clonotype was counted a few times. The rearrangement uses TRBV4-2 and TRBJ1-6; perhaps TRBD1 as D (5 bases). The CDR3 runs to 16 residues. V was clipped by 0 bases and J by 8 bases, with 14 bases between them. The V gene's germline CDR1 is LGHNA and CDR2 YNFKEQ. CDR3 DNA: TGTGCCAGCAGCCAAGATATGACAGATTCTGATTCACCCCTCCACTTT. This gives the protein CASSQDMTDSDSPLHF.

About this clonotype: A junction boundary mismatches the germline segment, possibly from a read error. The genes are TRBV7-6 and TRBJ1-6; D is uncertain. Germline V CDR1 and CDR2: SGHVS, FNYEAQ. The CDR3 sequence is 13 residues long. The CDR3 reads CASSSSRDSPIHF. The CDR3 DNA sequence: TGTGCCAGCAGTTCGTCGAGGGATTCACCCATCCACTTT.

This clonotype has a count of ten or more. The chain combines TRBV5-5 with TRBJ2-1; TRBD1 is a possible D gene (5 bases). This CDR3 has 15 residues. Germline assignment: CDR1 SGHKS and CDR2 YYEKEE (reference sequence). Trimming took 3 bases from V and 2 from J, leaving 12 bases between them. Here the CDR3 reads CASSSGAVTYNEQFF. The CDR3 nucleotides are TGTGCCAGCAGCTCTGGGGCCGTTACCTACAATGAGCAGTTCTTC.

The chain combines TRBV6-2 or TRBV6-3 with TRBJ2-5; D is unclear. The CDR3 has 13 residues. The germline CDR1 and CDR2 sequences are MNHEY and SVGEGT. Trimming took off 1 base at V and 5 bases at J, with 8 bases between the two ends. CDR3: CASSYLRWETQYF. CDR3 in DNA: TGTGCCAGCAGTTACTTGCGCTGGGAGACCCAGTACTTC.

This sequence joins TRBV29-1 and TRBJ2-2; D remains ambiguous. The CDR3 totals 15 residues. The germline V gene encodes CDR1 SQVTM and CDR2 ANQGSEA. V lost 2 bases and J 1 base, leaving 11 bases between the germline ends. The CDR3 spells CSVESSQLNTGELFF. The CDR3 coding sequence is TGCAGCGTTGAATCGTCGCAGCTGAACACCGGGGAGCTGTTTTTT.

This clonotype was detected a few times. The V call is TRBV5-1, the J call TRBJ1-1, with 7 bases that match TRBD1. V was pared by 8 bases and J by 5 bases, with 15 bases of the junction left unmatched. Germline loops: CDR1 SGHRS, CDR2 YFSETQ. The CDR3 sequence is 15 residues long. CDR3: CASSPLQGSGTEAFF. The CDR3 nucleotides read TGCGCCAGTAGCCCTCTACAGGGGTCGGGAACTGAAGCTTTCTTT.

The chain employs TRBV9 and TRBJ2-3, with 9 positions matching TRBD2. The germline CDR1 and CDR2 sequences are SGDLS and YYNGEE. CDR3 length: 17 residues. V dropped 0 bases and J dropped 5; count of bases not matched to a gene: 10. In DNA form, the CDR3 reads TGTGCCAGCAGCGTAGATGTGGGCGGGGGGGCCGTAGATACGCAGTATTTT. Translation: CASSVDVGGGAVDTQYF. Full variable domain (outside the CDR3, taken from reference TRBV9 and TRBJ2-3): DSGVTQTPKHLITATGQRVTLRCSPRSGDLSVYWYQQSLDQGLQFLIQYYNGEERAKGNILERFSAQQFPDLHSELNLSSLELGDSALYFCASSVDVGGGAVDTQYFGPGTRLTVL.

This clonotype has a handful of counts. The genes are TRBV5-6 and TRBJ2-3; TRBD1 might be the D (6 bases). Germline V gene lookup returns CDR1 SGHDT and CDR2 YYEEEE. The CDR3 consists of 15 residues. The V gene lost 0 bases and the J gene lost 4 bases, with 12 bases spanning the gap. The CDR3 bases are TGTGCCAGCAGCTTGGAACAGGGTACCGCAGATACGCAGTATTTT. Protein: CASSLEQGTADTQYF.

The V call is TRBV27, the J call TRBJ2-2; D tentatively fits TRBD1 or TRBD2 (5 bases each). The ends were cut back, 6 bases at V and 1 base at J, with 15 bases in the middle. The CDR3 extends over 16 amino acids. Germline CDR1 MNHEY, CDR2 SMNVEV (reference sequence). CDR3: CASSPWGRGNTGELFF. The CDR3 region has the DNA TGTGCCAGCAGCCCCTGGGGCCGGGGGAACACCGGGGAGCTGTTTTTT.